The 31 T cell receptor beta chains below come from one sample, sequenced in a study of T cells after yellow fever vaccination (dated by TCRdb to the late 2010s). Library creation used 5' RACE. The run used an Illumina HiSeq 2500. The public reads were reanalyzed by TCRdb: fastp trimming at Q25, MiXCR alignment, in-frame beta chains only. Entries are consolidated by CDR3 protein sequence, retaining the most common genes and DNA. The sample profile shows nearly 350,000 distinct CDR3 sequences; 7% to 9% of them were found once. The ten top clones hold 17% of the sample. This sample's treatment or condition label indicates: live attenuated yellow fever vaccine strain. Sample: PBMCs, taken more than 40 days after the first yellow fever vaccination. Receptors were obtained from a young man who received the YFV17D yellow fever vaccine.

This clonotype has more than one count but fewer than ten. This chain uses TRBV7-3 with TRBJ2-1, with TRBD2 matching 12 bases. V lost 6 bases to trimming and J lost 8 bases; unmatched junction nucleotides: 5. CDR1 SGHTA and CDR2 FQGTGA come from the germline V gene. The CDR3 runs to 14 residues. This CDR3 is CASRRLAGVDEQFF. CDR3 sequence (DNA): TGTGCCAGCAGGAGACTAGCGGGGGTGGATGAGCAGTTCTTC.

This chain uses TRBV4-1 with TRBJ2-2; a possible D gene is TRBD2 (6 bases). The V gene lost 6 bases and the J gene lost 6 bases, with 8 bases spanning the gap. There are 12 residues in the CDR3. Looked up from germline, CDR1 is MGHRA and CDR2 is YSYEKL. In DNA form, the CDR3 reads TGCGCCAGCAGTGGAGGGGCCGGGGAGCTGTTTTTT. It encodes CASSGGAGELFF.

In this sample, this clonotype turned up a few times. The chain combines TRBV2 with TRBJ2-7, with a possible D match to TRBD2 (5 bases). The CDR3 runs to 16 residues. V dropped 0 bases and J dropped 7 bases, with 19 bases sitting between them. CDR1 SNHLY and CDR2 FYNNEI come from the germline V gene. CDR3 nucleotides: TGTGCCAGCAGTGAAGCAAAGGACCTGCGAGAGGGTGAGCAGTACTTC. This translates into CASSEAKDLREGEQYF.

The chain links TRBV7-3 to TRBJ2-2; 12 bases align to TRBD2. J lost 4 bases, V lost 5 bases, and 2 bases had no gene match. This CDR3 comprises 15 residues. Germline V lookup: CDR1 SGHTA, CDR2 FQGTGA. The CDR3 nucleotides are TGTGCCAGCAGCCCGGGACTAGCGGGCACCGGGGAGCTGTTTTTT. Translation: CASSPGLAGTGELFF.

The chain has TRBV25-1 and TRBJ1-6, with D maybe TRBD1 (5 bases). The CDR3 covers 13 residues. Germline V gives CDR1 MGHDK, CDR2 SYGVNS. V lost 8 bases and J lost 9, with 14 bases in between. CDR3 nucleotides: TGTGCCAGCCATATCGAGGGGAGTTCACCCCTCCACTTT. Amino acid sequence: CASHIEGSSPLHF.

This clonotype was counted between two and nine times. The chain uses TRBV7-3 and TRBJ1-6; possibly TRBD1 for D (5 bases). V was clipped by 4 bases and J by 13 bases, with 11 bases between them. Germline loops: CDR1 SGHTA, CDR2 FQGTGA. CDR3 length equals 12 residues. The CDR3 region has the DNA TGTGCCAGCAGCTCCCCGGGGGAGCCCCTCCACTTT. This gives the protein CASSSPGEPLHF.

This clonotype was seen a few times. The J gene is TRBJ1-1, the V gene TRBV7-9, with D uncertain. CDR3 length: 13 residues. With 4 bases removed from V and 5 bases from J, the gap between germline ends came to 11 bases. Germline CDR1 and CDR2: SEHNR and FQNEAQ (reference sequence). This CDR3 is CASSYRVRTEAFF. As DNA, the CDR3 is TGTGCCAGCAGCTACCGGGTCAGGACTGAAGCTTTCTTT.

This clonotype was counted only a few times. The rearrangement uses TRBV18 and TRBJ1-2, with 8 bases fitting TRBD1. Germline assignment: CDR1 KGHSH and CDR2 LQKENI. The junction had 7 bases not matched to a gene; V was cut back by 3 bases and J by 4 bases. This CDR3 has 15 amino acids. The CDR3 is CASSPNRGYLYGYTF. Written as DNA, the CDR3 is TGTGCCAGCTCACCGAACAGGGGGTACCTCTATGGCTACACCTTC.

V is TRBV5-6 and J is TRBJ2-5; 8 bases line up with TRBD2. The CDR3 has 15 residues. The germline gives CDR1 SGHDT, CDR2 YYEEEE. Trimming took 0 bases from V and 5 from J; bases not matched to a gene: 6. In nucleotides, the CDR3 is TGTGCCAGCAGCTTGGTGGCGGGGGGAATTGAGACCCAGTACTTC. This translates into CASSLVAGGIETQYF.

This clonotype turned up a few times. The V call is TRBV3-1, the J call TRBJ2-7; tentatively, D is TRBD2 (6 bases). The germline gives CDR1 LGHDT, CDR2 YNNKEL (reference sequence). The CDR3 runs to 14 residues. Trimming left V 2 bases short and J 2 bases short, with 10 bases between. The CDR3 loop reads CASSQTSLPYEQYF. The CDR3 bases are TGTGCCAGCAGCCAAACTAGCCTTCCCTACGAGCAGTACTTC.

The CDR3 nucleotides read TGCGCCAGCAGCCCCACACTAGCGGGGGGGCGGGAGACCCAGTACTTC. Translation: CASSPTLAGGRETQYF. The chain employs TRBV5-1 and TRBJ2-5, with 13 bases that match TRBD2. Trimming removed 4 bases from V and 5 bases from J; junction bases left unmatched: 8. Germline values: CDR1 SGHRS, CDR2 YFSETQ. CDR3 size: 16 residues.

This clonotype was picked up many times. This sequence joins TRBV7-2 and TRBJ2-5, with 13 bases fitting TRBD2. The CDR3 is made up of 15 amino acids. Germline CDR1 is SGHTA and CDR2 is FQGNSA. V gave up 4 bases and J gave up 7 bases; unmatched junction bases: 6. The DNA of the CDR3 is TGTGCCAGCAGCTGGACTAGCGGGGGCCCAGGGACCCAGTACTTC. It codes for CASSWTSGGPGTQYF.

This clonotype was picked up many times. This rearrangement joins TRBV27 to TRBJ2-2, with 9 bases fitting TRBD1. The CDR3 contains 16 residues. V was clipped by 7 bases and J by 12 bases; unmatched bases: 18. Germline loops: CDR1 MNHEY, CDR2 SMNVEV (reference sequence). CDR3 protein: CASTSVQTGGGSKLFF. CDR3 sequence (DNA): TGTGCCAGCACCTCGGTTCAAACAGGGGGCGGAAGTAAGCTGTTTTTT.

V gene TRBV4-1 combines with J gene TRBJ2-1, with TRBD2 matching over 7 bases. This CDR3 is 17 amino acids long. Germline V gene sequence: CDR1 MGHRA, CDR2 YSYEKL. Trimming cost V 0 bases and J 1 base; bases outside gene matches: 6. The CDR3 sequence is CASSQESRGSSYNEQFF. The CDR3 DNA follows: TGCGCCAGCAGCCAAGAGTCGCGGGGGTCTTCCTACAATGAGCAGTTCTTC.

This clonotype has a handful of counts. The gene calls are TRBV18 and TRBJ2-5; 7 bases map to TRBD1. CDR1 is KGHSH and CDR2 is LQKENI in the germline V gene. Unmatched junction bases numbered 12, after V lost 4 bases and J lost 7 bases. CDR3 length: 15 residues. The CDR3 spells CASSLRDSDLGTQYF. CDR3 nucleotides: TGTGCCAGCTCACTTCGGGACAGCGACTTAGGGACCCAGTACTTC.

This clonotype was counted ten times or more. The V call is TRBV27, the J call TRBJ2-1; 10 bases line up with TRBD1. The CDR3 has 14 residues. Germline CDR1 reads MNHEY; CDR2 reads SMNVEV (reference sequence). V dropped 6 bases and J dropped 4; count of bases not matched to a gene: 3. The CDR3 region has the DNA TGTGCCAGCAGACCGGGACAGGGGTACAATGAGCAGTTCTTC. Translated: CASRPGQGYNEQFF.

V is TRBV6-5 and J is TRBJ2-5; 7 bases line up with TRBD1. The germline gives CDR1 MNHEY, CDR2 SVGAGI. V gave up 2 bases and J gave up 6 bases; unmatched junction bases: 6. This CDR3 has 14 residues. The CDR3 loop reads CASSYHTGEKTQYF. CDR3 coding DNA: TGTGCCAGCAGTTACCATACAGGGGAGAAGACCCAGTACTTC.

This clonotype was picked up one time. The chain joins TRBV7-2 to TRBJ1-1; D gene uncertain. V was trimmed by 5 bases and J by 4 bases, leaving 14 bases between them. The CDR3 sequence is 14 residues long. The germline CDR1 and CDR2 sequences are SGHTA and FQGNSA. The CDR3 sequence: CASSTRLVGTEAFF. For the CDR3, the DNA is TGTGCCAGCAGCACCAGACTAGTCGGCACTGAAGCTTTCTTT.

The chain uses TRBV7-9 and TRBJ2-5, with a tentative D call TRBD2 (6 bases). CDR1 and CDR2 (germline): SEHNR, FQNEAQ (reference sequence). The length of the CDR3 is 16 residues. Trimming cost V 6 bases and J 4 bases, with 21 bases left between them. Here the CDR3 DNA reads TGTGCCAGCAGAGGGAGGTTTCGGAGACCAGGAGAGACCCAGTACTTC. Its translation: CASRGRFRRPGETQYF.

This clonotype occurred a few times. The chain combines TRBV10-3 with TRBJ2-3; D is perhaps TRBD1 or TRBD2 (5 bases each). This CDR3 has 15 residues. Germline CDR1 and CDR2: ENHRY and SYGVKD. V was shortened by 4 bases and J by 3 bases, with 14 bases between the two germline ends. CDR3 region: CAISAVKGRTDTQYF. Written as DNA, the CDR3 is TGTGCCATCAGTGCGGTAAAGGGACGGACAGATACGCAGTATTTT.

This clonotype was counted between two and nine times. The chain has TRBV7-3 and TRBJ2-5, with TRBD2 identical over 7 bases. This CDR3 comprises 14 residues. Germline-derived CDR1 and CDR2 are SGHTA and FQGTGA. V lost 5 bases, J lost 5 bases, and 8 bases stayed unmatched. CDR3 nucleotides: TGTGCCAGCAGCCCGGAGCGGGGCCGGGAGACCCAGTACTTC. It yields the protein CASSPERGRETQYF.

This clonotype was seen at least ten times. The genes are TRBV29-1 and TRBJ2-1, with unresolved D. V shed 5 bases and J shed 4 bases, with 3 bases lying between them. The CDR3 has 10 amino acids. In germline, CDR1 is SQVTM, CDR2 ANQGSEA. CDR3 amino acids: CSVTYNEQFF. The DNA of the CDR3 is TGCAGCGTTACTTACAATGAGCAGTTCTTC.

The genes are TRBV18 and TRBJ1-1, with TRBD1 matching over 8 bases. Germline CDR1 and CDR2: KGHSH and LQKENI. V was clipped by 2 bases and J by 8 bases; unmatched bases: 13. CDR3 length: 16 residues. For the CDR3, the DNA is TGTGCCAGCTCACCATTTGGGGGGACAGGTAAACAGGAAGCTTTCTTT. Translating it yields CASSPFGGTGKQEAFF. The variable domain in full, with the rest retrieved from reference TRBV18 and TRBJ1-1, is NAGVMQNPRHLVRRRGQEARLRCSPMKGHSHVYWYRQLPEEGLKFMVYLQKENIIDESGMPKERFSAEFPKEGPSILRIQQVVRGDSAAYFCASSPFGGTGKQEAFFGQGTRLTVV.

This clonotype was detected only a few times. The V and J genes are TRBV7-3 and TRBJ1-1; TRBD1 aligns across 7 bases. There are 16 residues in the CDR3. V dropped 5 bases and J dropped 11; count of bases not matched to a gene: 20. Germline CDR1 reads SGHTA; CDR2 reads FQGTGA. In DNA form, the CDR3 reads TGTGCCAGCAGCCCAAGGGGACAGCTCGTTACTCCCAGGGCTTTCTTT. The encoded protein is CASSPRGQLVTPRAFF.

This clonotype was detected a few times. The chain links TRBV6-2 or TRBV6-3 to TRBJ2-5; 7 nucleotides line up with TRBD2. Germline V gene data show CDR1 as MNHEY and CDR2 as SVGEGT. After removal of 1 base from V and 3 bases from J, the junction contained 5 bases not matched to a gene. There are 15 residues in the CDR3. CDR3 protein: CASSYLERGKETQYF. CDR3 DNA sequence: TGTGCCAGCAGTTACTTAGAGCGGGGAAAAGAGACCCAGTACTTC.

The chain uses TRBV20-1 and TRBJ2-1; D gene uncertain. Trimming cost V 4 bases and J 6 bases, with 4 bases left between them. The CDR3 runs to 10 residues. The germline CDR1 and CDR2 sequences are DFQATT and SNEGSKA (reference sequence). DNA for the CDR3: TGCAGTGCTACCGTCAATGAGCAGTTCTTC. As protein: CSATVNEQFF.

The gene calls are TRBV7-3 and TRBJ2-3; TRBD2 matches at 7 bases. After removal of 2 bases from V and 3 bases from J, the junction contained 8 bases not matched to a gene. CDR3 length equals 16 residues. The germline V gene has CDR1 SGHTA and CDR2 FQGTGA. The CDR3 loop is CASSLLGAGWTDTQYF. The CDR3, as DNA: TGTGCCAGCAGCTTACTTGGAGCGGGGTGGACAGATACGCAGTATTTT.

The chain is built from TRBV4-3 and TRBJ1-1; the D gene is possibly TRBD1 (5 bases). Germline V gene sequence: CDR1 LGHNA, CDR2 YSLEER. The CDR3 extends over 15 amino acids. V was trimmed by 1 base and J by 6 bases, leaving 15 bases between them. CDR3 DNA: TGCGCCAGCAGCCAAGCACTCATCGGGGGGGCTGAAGCTTTCTTT. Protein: CASSQALIGGAEAFF.

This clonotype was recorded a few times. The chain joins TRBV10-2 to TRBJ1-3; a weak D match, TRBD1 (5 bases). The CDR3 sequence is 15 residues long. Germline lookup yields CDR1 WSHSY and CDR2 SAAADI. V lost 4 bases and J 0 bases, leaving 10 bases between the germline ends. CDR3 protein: CASSAGRNSGNTIYF. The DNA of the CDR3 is TGCGCCAGCAGTGCGGGACGGAACTCTGGAAACACCATATATTTT.

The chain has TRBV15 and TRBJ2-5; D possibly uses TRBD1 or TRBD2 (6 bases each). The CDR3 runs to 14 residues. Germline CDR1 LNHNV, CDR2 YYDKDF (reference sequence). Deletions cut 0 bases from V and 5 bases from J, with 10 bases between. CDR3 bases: TGTGCCACCAGCAGAGAGCCGGGGGCGGAGACCCAGTACTTC. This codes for CATSREPGAETQYF.

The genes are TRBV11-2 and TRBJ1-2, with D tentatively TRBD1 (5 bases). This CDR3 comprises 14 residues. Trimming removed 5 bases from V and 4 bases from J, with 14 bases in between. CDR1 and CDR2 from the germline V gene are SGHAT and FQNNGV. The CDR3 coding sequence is TGTGCCAGCAGCCCCACGGGGCTAGGCTATGGCTACACCTTC. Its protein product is CASSPTGLGYGYTF.